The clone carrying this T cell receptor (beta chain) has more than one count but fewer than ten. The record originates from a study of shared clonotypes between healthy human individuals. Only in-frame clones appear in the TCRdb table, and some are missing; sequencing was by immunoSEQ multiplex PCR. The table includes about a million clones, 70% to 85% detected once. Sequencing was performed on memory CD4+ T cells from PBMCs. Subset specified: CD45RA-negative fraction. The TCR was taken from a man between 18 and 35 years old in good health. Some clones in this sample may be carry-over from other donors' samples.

CDR3 sequence reads: CASSSRRPGYYEQYF. CDR3 bases: TGTGCCAGCAGCTCCCGACGGCCTGGCTACTACGAGCAGTACTTC. J is TRBJ2-7 and V is TRBV7-2; unclear D gene. The CDR3 extends over 15 amino acids. V was clipped by 4 bases and J by 3 bases, with 16 bases between them. Germline V CDR1 and CDR2: SGHTA, FQGNSA. Complete variable domain (other parts from reference TRBV7-2 and TRBJ2-7): GAGVSQSPSNKVTEKGKDVELRCDPISGHTALYWYRQSLGQGLEFLIYFQGNSAPDKSGLPSDRFSAERTGGSVSTLTIQRTQQEDSAVYLCASSSRRPGYYEQYFGPGTRLTVT.